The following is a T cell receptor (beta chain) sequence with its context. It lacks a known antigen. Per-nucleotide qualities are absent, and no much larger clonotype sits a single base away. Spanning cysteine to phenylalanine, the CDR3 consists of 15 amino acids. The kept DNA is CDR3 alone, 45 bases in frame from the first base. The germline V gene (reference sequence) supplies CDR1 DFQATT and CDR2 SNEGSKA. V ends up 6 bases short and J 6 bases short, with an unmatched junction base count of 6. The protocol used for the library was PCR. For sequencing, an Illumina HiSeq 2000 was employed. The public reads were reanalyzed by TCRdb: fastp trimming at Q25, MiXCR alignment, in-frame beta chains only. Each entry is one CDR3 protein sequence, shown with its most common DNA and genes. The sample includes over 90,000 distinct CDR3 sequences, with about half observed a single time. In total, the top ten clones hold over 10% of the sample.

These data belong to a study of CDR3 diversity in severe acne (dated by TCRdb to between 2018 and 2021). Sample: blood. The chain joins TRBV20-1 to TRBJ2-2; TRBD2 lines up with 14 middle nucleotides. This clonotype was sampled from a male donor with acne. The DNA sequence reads TGCAGTGCGACGACTAGCGGGAGGGCCCCCGGGGAGCTGTTTTTT. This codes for CSATTSGRAPGELFF.